This passage covers 24 T cell receptor beta chains from one sample sequenced in a study of blood T cell repertoires in COVID-19 (TCRdb year 2020). Libraries were constructed by the immunoSEQ multiplex PCR assay. Imported from immuneACCESS, the table was reduced by TCRdb to in-frame sequences with V and J called. These copies leave out some clones; in studies compared against another copy, an unresolved V gene accounts for under half, and the cause of the remainder is not known. Across this sample there are over 200,000 clones, with approximately 88% seen only once. The ten largest clones add up to more than 25% of the sample. The sample consisted of peripheral blood. The source of these receptors is a man aged 35 to 55 with acute or convalescent COVID-19.

V is TRBV7-2 and J is TRBJ2-1, with TRBD2 matching 8 bases. The length of the CDR3 is 15 residues. V dropped 6 bases and J dropped 9; count of bases not matched to a gene: 13. Germline V gene data show CDR1 as SGHTA and CDR2 as FQGNSA. CDR3 coding DNA: TGTGCCAGCAGGGCGAGCGGGAGCTTATGGGGTGAGCAGTTCTTC. Amino acids: CASRASGSLWGEQFF. The whole variable domain, filled in from reference TRBV7-2 and TRBJ2-1, reads GAGVSQSPSNKVTEKGKDVELRCDPISGHTALYWYRQSLGQGLEFLIYFQGNSAPDKSGLPSDRFSAERTGGSVSTLTIQRTQQEDSAVYLCASRASGSLWGEQFFGPGTRLTVL.

The CDR3 coding sequence is TGTGCCATCACCGCCAACCCCGGGACAGACACCGGGGAGCTGTTTTTT. As protein: CAITANPGTDTGELFF. The chain is built from TRBV10-3 and TRBJ2-2, with 7 bases that match TRBD1. The CDR3 totals 16 residues. V lost 7 bases, J lost 3 bases, and 11 bases stayed unmatched. Looked up from germline, CDR1 is ENHRY and CDR2 is SYGVKD.

The V gene is TRBV5-1, the J gene TRBJ2-5; D is uncertain. CDR1 is SGHRS and CDR2 is YFSETQ in the germline V gene. V lost 1 base and J lost 3, with 7 bases in between. The CDR3 sequence is 13 residues long. CDR3 nucleotides: TGCGCCAGCAGCTTGACAGATAAAGAGACCCAGTACTTC. It encodes CASSLTDKETQYF.

The J gene is TRBJ2-7, the V gene TRBV6-1, with D possibly TRBD2 on 6 matching bases. The CDR3 covers 15 residues. V was cut by 1 base and J by 5 bases, with 15 bases left in between. The germline gives CDR1 MNHNS, CDR2 SASEGT. CDR3 residues: CASSEGLASSHEQYF. In nucleotides, the CDR3 is TGTGCCAGCAGTGAAGGGCTAGCGAGTAGTCACGAGCAGTACTTC.

This clone was seen more than once but under ten times. V gene TRBV2 combines with J gene TRBJ1-1; TRBD1 aligns across 7 bases. The CDR3 loop spans 15 amino acids. Unmatched junction bases numbered 5, after V lost 4 bases and J lost 0 bases. Germline lookup yields CDR1 SNHLY and CDR2 FYNNEI. CDR3 amino acids: CASSVRQGLNTEAFF. The CDR3 nucleotides read TGTGCCAGCAGTGTACGACAGGGTCTGAACACTGAAGCTTTCTTT.

J is TRBJ2-7 and V is TRBV18; 10 bases are shared with TRBD2. CDR3 size: 16 residues. V shed 3 bases and J 0 bases; nucleotides not matched to a gene: 5. Germline V gene lookup returns CDR1 KGHSH and CDR2 LQKENI. CDR3 residues: CASSPLLAGSSYEQYF. CDR3 in DNA: TGTGCCAGCTCACCCCTACTAGCGGGGAGCTCCTACGAGCAGTACTTC.

This chain connects TRBV3-1 (or the pseudogene TRBV3-2) to TRBJ2-5; no clear D. Germline V gene lookup returns CDR1 LGHDT and CDR2 YNNKEL (reference sequence). This CDR3 comprises 14 residues. The ends were cut back, 1 base at V and 1 base at J, with 7 bases in the middle. The CDR3 sequence is CASSQVSRQETQYF. CDR3 nucleotides: TGTGCCAGCAGCCAAGTAAGCCGCCAAGAGACCCAGTACTTC.

The rearrangement links TRBV6-5 to TRBJ2-1, with 7 bases lining up with TRBD1. After removal of 10 bases from V and 6 bases from J, the junction contained 12 bases not matched to a gene. This CDR3 spans 14 amino acids. The germline V gene has CDR1 MNHEY and CDR2 SVGAGI. Written as DNA, the CDR3 is TGTGCCACCGCCCTGACAGGGCCAAGCAATGAGCAGTTCTTC. Translated: CATALTGPSNEQFF.

The CDR3 DNA reads TGTGCAAGTCGCTTAGCCTCTGCCGAGGACAGGGACAATCAGCCCCAGCATTTT. Its translation: CASRLASAEDRDNQPQHF. The V and J genes are TRBV12-2 and TRBJ1-5; the table's D call, TRBD1, was not checked against the DNA. TRBV12-2 has pseudogene status. The CDR3 is 18 amino acids.

The gene calls are TRBV7-2 and TRBJ2-7; 7 positions match TRBD1. The CDR3 is made up of 14 amino acids. V lost 2 bases and J lost 5; bases outside the gene matches: 6. CDR1 is SGHTA, CDR2 FQGNSA, per germline. Here the CDR3 reads CASSLKTGPHEQYF. The CDR3 DNA follows: TGTGCCAGCAGCTTAAAGACAGGGCCCCACGAGCAGTACTTC.

CDR3 residues: CASRVTGLIAEAFF. CDR3 nucleotide sequence: TGTGCCAGCAGGGTAACGGGACTAATAGCTGAAGCTTTCTTT. This chain uses TRBV28 with TRBJ1-1, with D tentatively TRBD1 (5 bases). Trimming cost V 6 bases and J 6 bases, with 17 bases left between them. CDR3 length equals 14 residues. Germline-derived CDR1 and CDR2 are MDHEN and SYDVKM.

The rearrangement joins TRBV5-1 to TRBJ1-4, with a weak D call TRBD1 (5 bases). There are 14 residues in the CDR3. Germline V gene sequence: CDR1 SGHRS, CDR2 YFSETQ. V was clipped by 2 bases and J by 8 bases, with 13 bases between them. For the CDR3, the DNA is TGCGCCAGCAGCTTATCAGGGTTAGGAGAAAAACTGTTTTTT. This translates into CASSLSGLGEKLFF.

This chain connects TRBV29-1 to TRBJ1-2, with TRBD1 identical over 8 bases. CDR3 length: 14 amino acids. Germline V gives CDR1 SQVTM, CDR2 ANQGSEA. The J segment lost 4 bases and the V segment lost 3 bases, leaving 7 bases of the junction unmatched. The CDR3 protein is CSVELPGTGYGYTF. CDR3 DNA: TGCAGCGTTGAGCTTCCCGGGACAGGCTATGGCTACACCTTC.

V and J are TRBV18 and TRBJ1-1; D possibly corresponds to TRBD1 (5 bases). Germline CDR1 KGHSH, CDR2 LQKENI. Trimming stripped 3 bases from V and 4 bases from J, with 12 bases between. This CDR3 is built from 14 residues. Written as DNA, the CDR3 is TGTGCCAGCTCACCCTCCAGGGATGTCACTGAAGCTTTCTTT. Amino acid sequence: CASSPSRDVTEAFF.

The rearrangement links TRBV28 to TRBJ1-1; D remains unclear. V shed 5 bases and J shed 1 base, with 14 bases lying between them. From germline, CDR1 is MDHEN and CDR2 SYDVKM. The CDR3 length is 15 residues. The DNA of the CDR3 is TGTGCCAGCAGTCCTGTGACTTCTTGGAACACTGAAGCTTTCTTT. Translating it yields CASSPVTSWNTEAFF.

This clone was detected once. V usage is TRBV6-5 and J usage is TRBJ1-1, with D perhaps matching TRBD1 (5 bases). The germline V and J ends were trimmed by 8 bases and 5 bases, with 9 bases remaining between them. The length of the CDR3 is 11 residues. Germline CDR1 is MNHEY and CDR2 is SVGAGI. In nucleotides, the CDR3 is TGTGCCAGCTTTGGGGGGACTGAAGCTTTCTTT. Its protein product is CASFGGTEAFF.

This chain connects TRBV28 to TRBJ2-3; 8 bases fit TRBD2. The CDR3 has 17 residues. V dropped 3 bases and J dropped 4; count of bases not matched to a gene: 12. The germline V gene encodes CDR1 MDHEN and CDR2 SYDVKM. DNA of the CDR3: TGTGCCAGCAGTTTTTCTGGGGCGGGAGGTCGGTCAGATACGCAGTATTTT. Translated: CASSFSGAGGRSDTQYF.

The chain combines TRBV6-5 with TRBJ1-5, with no clear D. V lost 4 bases and J 0 bases, leaving 4 bases between the germline ends. CDR1 is MNHEY, CDR2 SVGAGI, per germline. This CDR3 contains 13 residues. The CDR3 reads CASSLNSNQPQHF. DNA of the CDR3: TGTGCCAGCAGTTTAAATAGCAATCAGCCCCAGCATTTT.

The chain couples TRBV11-2 to TRBJ2-5; TRBD1 aligns across 7 bases. J was trimmed by 5 bases and V by 5 bases; bases with no gene match: 8. Per the germline V gene, CDR1 is SGHAT and CDR2 is FQNNGV. The CDR3 contains 14 residues. Here the CDR3 reads CASSHRGGAETQYF. For the CDR3, the DNA is TGTGCCAGCAGCCATAGAGGGGGCGCGGAGACCCAGTACTTC.

The chain is built from TRBV15 and TRBJ2-3; 11 bases map to TRBD2. V was pared by 1 base and J by 13 bases, with 10 bases of the junction left unmatched. In germline, CDR1 is LNHNV, CDR2 YYDKDF (reference sequence). The CDR3 spans 15 residues. The CDR3 sequence is CATSRVDPSLAGEYF. In DNA form, the CDR3 reads TGTGCCACCAGCAGAGTAGACCCTTCACTAGCGGGAGAGTATTTT.

This rearrangement joins TRBV19 to TRBJ2-7; possibly TRBD1 for D (5 bases). Deletions cut 8 bases from V and 4 bases from J, with 21 bases between. The CDR3 runs to 15 residues. Looked up from germline, CDR1 is LNHDA and CDR2 is SQIVND (reference sequence). In DNA, the CDR3 is TGTGCCAGTGCCCGAGGACACCTTGGGAAGTACGAGCAGTACTTC. Translated, it gives CASARGHLGKYEQYF.

This clone has just a few counts. The chain couples TRBV7-9 to TRBJ2-2; D is perhaps TRBD2 (6 bases). Germline CDR1 SEHNR, CDR2 FQNEAQ (reference sequence). Trimming took off 5 bases at V and 3 bases at J, with 16 bases between the two ends. The CDR3 extends over 16 amino acids. This CDR3 is CASSRGVGQDTGELFF. For the CDR3, the DNA is TGTGCCAGCAGCCGCGGGGTGGGTCAGGACACCGGGGAGCTGTTTTTT.

The chain combines TRBV18 with TRBJ2-3; TRBD2 matches at 7 bases. J lost 0 bases, V lost 3 bases, and 9 bases had no gene match. Looked up from germline, CDR1 is KGHSH and CDR2 is LQKENI. The CDR3 has 17 amino acids. The CDR3 sequence: CASSPNPAGASTDTQYF. The CDR3 nucleotides read TGTGCCAGCTCACCTAATCCCGCGGGAGCGAGCACAGATACGCAGTATTTT. Combining the CDR3 with reference TRBV18 and TRBJ2-3 gives the whole variable domain NAGVMQNPRHLVRRRGQEARLRCSPMKGHSHVYWYRQLPEEGLKFMVYLQKENIIDESGMPKERFSAEFPKEGPSILRIQQVVRGDSAAYFCASSPNPAGASTDTQYFGPGTRLTVL.

This clone was seen only once. This chain uses TRBV5-1 with TRBJ1-1; D is perhaps TRBD1 (6 bases). V lost 0 bases and J lost 5, with 11 bases in between. This CDR3 has 14 amino acids. Per the germline V gene, CDR1 is SGHRS and CDR2 is YFSETQ. CDR3 in amino acids: CASSLEGRGTEAFF. The CDR3 DNA sequence: TGCGCCAGCAGCTTGGAGGGCAGGGGTACTGAAGCTTTCTTT.